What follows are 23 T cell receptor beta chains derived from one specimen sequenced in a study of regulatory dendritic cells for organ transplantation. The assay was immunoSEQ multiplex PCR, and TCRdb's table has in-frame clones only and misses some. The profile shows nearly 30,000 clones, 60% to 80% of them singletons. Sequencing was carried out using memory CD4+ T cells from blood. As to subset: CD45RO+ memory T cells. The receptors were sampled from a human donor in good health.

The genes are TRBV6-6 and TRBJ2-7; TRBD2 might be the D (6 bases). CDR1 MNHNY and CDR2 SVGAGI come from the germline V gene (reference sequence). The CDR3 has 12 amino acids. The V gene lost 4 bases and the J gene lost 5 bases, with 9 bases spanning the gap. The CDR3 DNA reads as TGTGCCAGCAGTTCTGGGGGGAACGAGCAGTACTTC. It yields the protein CASSSGGNEQYF.

CDR3 DNA sequence: TGTGCCTGGAGTGTACGGGGGGAATGGACTGAAGCTTTCTTT. It encodes CAWSVRGEWTEAFF. J is TRBJ1-1 and V is TRBV30, with D perhaps TRBD1 (5 bases). With 0 bases removed from V and 5 bases from J, the gap between germline ends came to 13 bases. Germline V gene lookup returns CDR1 GTSNPN and CDR2 SVGIG (reference sequence). This CDR3 spans 14 amino acids.

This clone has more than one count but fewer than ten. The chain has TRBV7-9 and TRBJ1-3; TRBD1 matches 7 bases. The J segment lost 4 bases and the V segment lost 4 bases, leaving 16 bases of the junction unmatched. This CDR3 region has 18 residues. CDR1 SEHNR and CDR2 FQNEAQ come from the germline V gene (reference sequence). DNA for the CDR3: TGTGCCAGCAGCTCCGATGTCGGGGAAGACAGGGTCGGAAACACCATATATTTT. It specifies CASSSDVGEDRVGNTIYF.

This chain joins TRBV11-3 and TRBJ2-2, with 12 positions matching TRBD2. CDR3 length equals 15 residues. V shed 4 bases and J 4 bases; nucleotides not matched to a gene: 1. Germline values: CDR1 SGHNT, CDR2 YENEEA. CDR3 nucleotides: TGTGCCAGCAGCTCACTAGCGGGGGGCACCGGGGAGCTGTTTTTT. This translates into CASSSLAGGTGELFF. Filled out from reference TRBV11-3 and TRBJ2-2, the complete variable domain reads EAGVVQSPRYKIIEKKQPVAFWCNPISGHNTLYWYLQNLGQGPELLIRYENEEAVDDSQLPKDRFSAERLKGVDSTLKIQPAELGDSAVYLCASSSLAGGTGELFFGEGSRLTVL.

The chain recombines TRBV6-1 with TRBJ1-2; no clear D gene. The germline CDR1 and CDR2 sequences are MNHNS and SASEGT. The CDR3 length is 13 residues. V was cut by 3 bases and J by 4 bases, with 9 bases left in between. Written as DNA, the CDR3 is TGTGCCAGCAGTGAGGGGATGGCCTATGGCTACACCTTC. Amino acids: CASSEGMAYGYTF.

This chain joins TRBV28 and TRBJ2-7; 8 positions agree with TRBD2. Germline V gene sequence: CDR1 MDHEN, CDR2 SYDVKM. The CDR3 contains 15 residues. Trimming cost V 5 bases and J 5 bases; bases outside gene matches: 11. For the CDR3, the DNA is TGTGCCAGCAGTACCCCCGGGACTAGTTTGGACGAGCAGTACTTC. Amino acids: CASSTPGTSLDEQYF. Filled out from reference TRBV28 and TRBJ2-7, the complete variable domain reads DVKVTQSSRYLVKRTGEKVFLECVQDMDHENMFWYRQDPGLGLRLIYFSYDVKMKEKGDIPEGYSVSREKKERFSLILESASTNQTSMYLCASSTPGTSLDEQYFGPGTRLTVT.

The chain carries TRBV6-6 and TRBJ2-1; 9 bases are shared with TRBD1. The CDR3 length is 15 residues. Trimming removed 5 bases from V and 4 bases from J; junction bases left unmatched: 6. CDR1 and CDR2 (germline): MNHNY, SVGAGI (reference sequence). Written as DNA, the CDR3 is TGTGCCAGCAGTCCACAGGGGGCCGCGTACAATGAGCAGTTCTTC. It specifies CASSPQGAAYNEQFF.

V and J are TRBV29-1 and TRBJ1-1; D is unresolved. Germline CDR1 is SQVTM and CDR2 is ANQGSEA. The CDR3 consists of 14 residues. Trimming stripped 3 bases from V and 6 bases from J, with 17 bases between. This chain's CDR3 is CSVEPGRNAAEAFF. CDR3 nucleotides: TGCAGCGTTGAGCCTGGGAGAAACGCAGCTGAAGCTTTCTTT.

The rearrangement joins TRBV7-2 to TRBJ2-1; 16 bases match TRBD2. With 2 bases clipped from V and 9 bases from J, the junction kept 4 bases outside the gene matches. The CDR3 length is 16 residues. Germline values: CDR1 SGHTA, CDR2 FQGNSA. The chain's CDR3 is CASSLPGLAGGGEQFF. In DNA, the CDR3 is TGTGCCAGCAGCTTACCGGGACTAGCGGGAGGGGGTGAGCAGTTCTTC.

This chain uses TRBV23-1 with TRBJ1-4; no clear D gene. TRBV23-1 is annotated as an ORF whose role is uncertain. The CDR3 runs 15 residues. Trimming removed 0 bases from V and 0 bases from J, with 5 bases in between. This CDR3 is CASSQSGTTNEKLFF. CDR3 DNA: TGCGCCAGCAGTCAATCCGGGACAACTAATGAAAAACTGTTTTTT.

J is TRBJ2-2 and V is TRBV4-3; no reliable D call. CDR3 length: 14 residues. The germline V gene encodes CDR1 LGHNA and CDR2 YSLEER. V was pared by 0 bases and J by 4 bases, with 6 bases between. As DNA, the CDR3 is TGCGCCAGCAGCCAAGAATTGAGCACCGGGGAGCTGTTTTTT. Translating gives CASSQELSTGELFF.

This CDR3 reads CASGTILVTDTQYF. The CDR3 nucleotides are TGTGCCAGCGGGACAATACTAGTAACCGATACGCAGTATTTT. V and J are TRBV2 and TRBJ2-3; possibly TRBD1 for D (6 bases). Trimming shortened V by 8 bases and J by 6 bases, and 18 bases separated the two germline ends. The CDR3 is made up of 14 amino acids. In germline, CDR1 is SNHLY, CDR2 FYNNEI.

CDR3 nucleotides: TGTGCCAGCAAGGCGGGGACCCTCGCGAGTCAGCCCCAGCATTTT. Translation: CASKAGTLASQPQHF. The chain is built from TRBV28 and TRBJ1-5; TRBD1 is a possible D gene (5 bases). Germline V gene lookup returns CDR1 MDHEN and CDR2 SYDVKM. The CDR3 runs to 15 residues. V lost 7 bases and J 6 bases, leaving 19 bases between the germline ends.

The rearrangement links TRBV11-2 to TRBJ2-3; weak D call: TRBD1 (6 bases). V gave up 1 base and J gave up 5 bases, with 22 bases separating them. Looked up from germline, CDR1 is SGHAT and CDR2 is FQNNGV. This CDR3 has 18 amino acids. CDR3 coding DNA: TGTGCCAGCAGCTTAGGTGTTTCGAGGCAGGGGATGGGAGATACGCAGTATTTT. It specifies CASSLGVSRQGMGDTQYF.

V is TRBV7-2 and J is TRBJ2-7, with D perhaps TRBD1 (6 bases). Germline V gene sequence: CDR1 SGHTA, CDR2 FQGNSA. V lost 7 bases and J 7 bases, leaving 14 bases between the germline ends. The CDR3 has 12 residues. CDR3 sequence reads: CASNSGVGEQYF. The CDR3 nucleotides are TGTGCCAGCAATTCAGGGGTCGGGGAGCAGTACTTC.

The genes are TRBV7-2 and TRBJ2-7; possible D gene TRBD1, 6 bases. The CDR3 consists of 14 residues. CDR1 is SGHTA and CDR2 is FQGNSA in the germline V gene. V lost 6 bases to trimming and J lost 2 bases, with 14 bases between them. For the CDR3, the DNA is TGTGCCAGCAGTACAGGGTCGGCTCCCTACGAGCAGTACTTC. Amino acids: CASSTGSAPYEQYF.

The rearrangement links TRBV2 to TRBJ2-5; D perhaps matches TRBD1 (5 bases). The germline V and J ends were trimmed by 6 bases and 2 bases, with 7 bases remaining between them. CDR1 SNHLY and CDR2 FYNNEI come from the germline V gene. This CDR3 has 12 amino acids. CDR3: CASSRVQETQYF. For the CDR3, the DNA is TGTGCCAGCAGCAGGGTTCAAGAGACCCAGTACTTC.

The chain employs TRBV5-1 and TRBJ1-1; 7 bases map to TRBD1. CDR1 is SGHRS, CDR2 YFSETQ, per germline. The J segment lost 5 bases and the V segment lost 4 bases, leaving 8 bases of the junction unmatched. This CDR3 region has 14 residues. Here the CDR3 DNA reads TGCGCCAGCAGCATGGGACAGTCGGCTACTGAAGCTTTCTTT. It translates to CASSMGQSATEAFF.

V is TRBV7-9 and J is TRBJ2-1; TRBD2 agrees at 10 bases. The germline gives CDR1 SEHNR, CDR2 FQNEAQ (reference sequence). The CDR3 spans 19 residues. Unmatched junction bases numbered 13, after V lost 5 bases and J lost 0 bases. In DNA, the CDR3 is TGTGCCAGCAGCCCGGCCCCTAGCGGGGGACTCAGCTCCTACAATGAGCAGTTCTTC. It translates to CASSPAPSGGLSSYNEQFF.

CDR3 nucleotide sequence: TGTGCCAGCAGCTTGAGAAAAACTGAAGCTTTCTTT. This encodes CASSLRKTEAFF. The chain employs TRBV7-2 and TRBJ1-1, with D hard to call. In germline, CDR1 is SGHTA, CDR2 FQGNSA. The CDR3 runs 12 residues. V dropped 3 bases and J dropped 5 bases, with 7 bases sitting between them.

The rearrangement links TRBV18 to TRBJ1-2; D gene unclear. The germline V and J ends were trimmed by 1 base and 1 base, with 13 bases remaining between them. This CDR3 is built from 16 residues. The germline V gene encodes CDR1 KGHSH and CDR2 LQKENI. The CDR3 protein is CASSPRAGADNYGYTF. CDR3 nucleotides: TGTGCCAGCTCACCACGCGCGGGCGCGGATAACTATGGCTACACCTTC.

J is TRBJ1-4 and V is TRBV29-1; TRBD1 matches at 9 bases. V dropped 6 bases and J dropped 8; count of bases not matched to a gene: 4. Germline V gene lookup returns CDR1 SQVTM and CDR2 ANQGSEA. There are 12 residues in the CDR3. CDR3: CSVRQGGEKLFF. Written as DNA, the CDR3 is TGCAGCGTAAGACAGGGGGGCGAAAAACTGTTTTTT.

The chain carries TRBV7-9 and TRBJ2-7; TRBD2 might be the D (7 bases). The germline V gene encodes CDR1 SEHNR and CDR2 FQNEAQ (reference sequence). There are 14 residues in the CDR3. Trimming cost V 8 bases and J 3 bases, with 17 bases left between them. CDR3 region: CASQRGHGVYEQYF. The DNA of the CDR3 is TGTGCCAGCCAGCGGGGACACGGCGTCTACGAGCAGTACTTC.